This entry lists 22 T cell receptor beta chains sequenced from one sample in a study of shared clonotypes between healthy human individuals. The naive CD8 subset, CD45RO-negative cells positively selected for CCR7, excluded terminally differentiated effector memory CD45RA+ cells. The assay was immunoSEQ multiplex PCR, and TCRdb's table has in-frame clones only and misses some. Of 550,000 to 750,000 clones in the sample, around 95% were seen once. Sequencing was carried out using naive CD8+ T cells sorted from blood. Receptors originate from a woman aged 25-40 years in good health.

This clone was observed a few times. This chain uses TRBV30 with TRBJ1-5, with 9 bases that match TRBD1. The ends lost 3 bases at V and 10 bases at J; junction bases unmatched: 7. Germline loops: CDR1 GTSNPN, CDR2 SVGIG (reference sequence). The CDR3 has 13 amino acids. CDR3 in amino acids: CAWSLQGADPQHF. The CDR3 nucleotides read TGTGCCTGGAGCCTACAGGGGGCCGATCCCCAGCATTTT.

J is TRBJ2-1 and V is TRBV4-2; TRBD2 is a possible D gene (5 bases). CDR1 is LGHNA and CDR2 is YNFKEQ in the germline V gene. V lost 3 bases to trimming and J lost 11 bases, with 17 bases between them. This CDR3 has 14 residues. CDR3 residues: CASSHVTDPGKQFF. The DNA for the CDR3 is TGTGCCAGCAGCCACGTAACAGATCCGGGAAAGCAGTTCTTC.

This clone was picked up one time. The chain links TRBV19 to TRBJ2-1, with TRBD2 matching over 7 bases. This CDR3 has 17 residues. V shed 5 bases and J 1 base; nucleotides not matched to a gene: 11. Germline-derived CDR1 and CDR2 are LNHDA and SQIVND (reference sequence). Written as DNA, the CDR3 is TGTGCCAGTAGTCAAATGGGGGGGGTTAGTTCCTACAATGAGCAGTTCTTC. It encodes CASSQMGGVSSYNEQFF.

V usage is TRBV7-8 and J usage is TRBJ2-2; D perhaps matches TRBD2 (5 bases). The CDR3 covers 13 residues. V lost 7 bases and J 4 bases, leaving 10 bases between the germline ends. Germline V gene data show CDR1 as SGHVS and CDR2 as FQNEAQ. The DNA for the CDR3 is TGTGCCAGCATTCCTAGCAGCACCGGGGAGCTGTTTTTT. Translating gives CASIPSSTGELFF.

The chain uses TRBV28 and TRBJ2-3; tentatively, D is TRBD1 (6 bases). Trimming shortened V by 3 bases and J by 2 bases, and 12 bases separated the two germline ends. This CDR3 has 15 residues. CDR1 is MDHEN and CDR2 is SYDVKM in the germline V gene. The CDR3 nucleotides are TGTGCCAGCAGTTTTTCAGGGGTTCTCACAGATACGCAGTATTTT. Amino acid sequence: CASSFSGVLTDTQYF.

This clone was counted a single time. The chain recombines TRBV28 with TRBJ2-1; D may be TRBD1 or TRBD2 (7 bases each). The length of the CDR3 is 16 residues. Germline V gene lookup returns CDR1 MDHEN and CDR2 SYDVKM. V was pared by 10 bases and J by 7 bases, with 26 bases between. The CDR3 DNA sequence: TGTGCCACTGTGATAGGGGGCGGGAGCTGGGGAAATGAGCAGTTCTTC. This sequence encodes CATVIGGGSWGNEQFF.

The chain uses TRBV27 and TRBJ2-1; 8 nucleotides line up with TRBD2. The length of the CDR3 is 16 residues. The V segment lost 5 bases and the J segment 7 bases; nucleotides outside the gene matches: 13. Germline-derived CDR1 and CDR2 are MNHEY and SMNVEV (reference sequence). CDR3 amino acids: CASSDLLGLVANEQFF. The CDR3 DNA sequence: TGTGCCAGCAGTGATCTCCTGGGACTAGTCGCGAATGAGCAGTTCTTC.

The V call is TRBV1, the J call TRBJ2-1; the D segment call TRBD2 is taken from the table without a DNA check. TRBV1 corresponds to a pseudogene. The CDR3 covers 16 residues. CDR3 in DNA: TGCACCAGCAAGCGGACTAGCGGGAATTCACACAATGAGCAGTTCTTC. Its protein product is CTSKRTSGNSHNEQFF.

The chain couples TRBV7-2 to TRBJ2-3, with TRBD2 identical over 7 bases. This CDR3 is built from 14 residues. CDR1 SGHTA and CDR2 FQGNSA come from the germline V gene. With 6 bases clipped from V and 3 bases from J, the junction kept 6 bases outside the gene matches. The CDR3, as DNA: TGTGCCAGCAGACGCGGGAGTGGAACAGATACGCAGTATTTT. As protein: CASRRGSGTDTQYF.

The rearrangement links TRBV7-2 to TRBJ2-1; D is unclear. This CDR3 comprises 14 residues. With 1 base removed from V and 7 bases from J, the gap between germline ends came to 11 bases. Germline CDR1 reads SGHTA; CDR2 reads FQGNSA. The CDR3 loop is CASSLDDETNEQFF. The CDR3, as DNA: TGTGCCAGCAGCTTAGACGACGAGACTAATGAGCAGTTCTTC.

This CDR3 is CASSGRGGVETQYF. CDR3 in DNA: TGTGCCAGCAGCGGAAGAGGGGGGGTTGAGACCCAGTACTTC. The gene calls are TRBV5-6 and TRBJ2-5; D is perhaps TRBD2 (7 bases). Germline V gene sequence: CDR1 SGHDT, CDR2 YYEEEE. The CDR3 length is 14 residues. The V end was cut by 4 bases, the J end by 5 bases, with 15 bases between.

This chain links TRBV7-6 with TRBJ2-7; 13 bases agree with TRBD2. Trimming cost V 6 bases and J 5 bases; bases outside gene matches: 4. The CDR3 is 14 residues long. CDR1 is SGHVS, CDR2 FNYEAQ, per germline. This CDR3 is CASRRGLAGDEQYF. CDR3 nucleotides: TGTGCCAGCAGGCGCGGACTAGCGGGAGACGAGCAGTACTTC.

A word on this clone: This CDR3 is also generated by other DNA sequences in the sample. V usage is TRBV19 and J usage is TRBJ2-7; unclear D gene. The CDR3 has 13 amino acids. In germline, CDR1 is LNHDA, CDR2 SQIVND (reference sequence). Between the trimmed V and J ends, which lost 3 bases and 1 base, there was a span of 7 bases. As DNA, the CDR3 is TGTGCCAGTAGTATCGGCTATTCCTACGAGCAGTACTTC. Its protein product is CASSIGYSYEQYF.

The CDR3: CASSQDRGPEDGYTF. CDR3 coding DNA: TGTGCCAGCAGCCAAGATCGGGGACCTGAGGATGGCTACACCTTC. The chain employs TRBV4-2 and TRBJ1-2; D is perhaps TRBD1 (5 bases). The length of the CDR3 is 15 residues. Germline values: CDR1 LGHNA, CDR2 YNFKEQ. Trimming removed 0 bases from V and 6 bases from J, with 14 bases in between.

The rearrangement links TRBV10-3 to TRBJ2-1, with 8 bases that match TRBD2. The ends lost 4 bases at V and 3 bases at J; junction bases unmatched: 8. This CDR3 comprises 16 residues. In germline, CDR1 is ENHRY, CDR2 SYGVKD. The CDR3 nucleotides read TGTGCCATCAGTGGGTCGACACGGGAGGGCTACAATGAGCAGTTCTTC. Translation: CAISGSTREGYNEQFF.

The chain carries TRBV5-4 and TRBJ2-7; 12 nucleotides agree with TRBD1. The CDR3 sequence is 16 residues long. Germline V gene lookup returns CDR1 SGHNT and CDR2 YYREEE (reference sequence). J gave up 4 bases and V 3 bases, and 8 bases lay outside the gene matches. The DNA of the CDR3 is TGTGCCAGCAGCTGGGGGACAGGGGGCGTTAGGTACGAGCAGTACTTC. Protein sequence: CASSWGTGGVRYEQYF. The full variable domain, completed using reference TRBV5-4 and TRBJ2-7, is ETGVTQSPTHLIKTRGQQVTLRCSSQSGHNTVSWYQQALGQGPQFIFQYYREEENGRGNFPPRFSGLQFPNYSSELNVNALELDDSALYLCASSWGTGGVRYEQYFGPGTRLTVT.

The V call is TRBV12-5, the J call TRBJ2-7; 10 nucleotides match TRBD2. The CDR3 contains 14 residues. Germline V lookup: CDR1 LGHNT, CDR2 FRNRAP. This CDR3 reads CAHTGTSEFYEQYF. The CDR3 bases are TGTGCCCACACAGGGACTAGCGAATTCTACGAGCAGTACTTC.

The chain links TRBV30 to TRBJ2-3; D remains unclear. Germline lookup yields CDR1 GTSNPN and CDR2 SVGIG (reference sequence). Trimming cost V 2 bases and J 1 base, with 4 bases left between them. The CDR3 has 12 residues. This chain's CDR3 is CAWSIRTDTQYF. The CDR3 region has the DNA TGTGCCTGGAGTATCCGCACAGATACGCAGTATTTT. Looking up the rest from reference TRBV30 and TRBJ2-3 gives the full variable domain: SQTIHQWPATLVQPVGSPLSLECTVEGTSNPNLYWYRQAAGRGLQLLFYSVGIGQISSEVPQNLSASRPQDRQFILSSKKLLLSDSGFYLCAWSIRTDTQYFGPGTRLTVL.

This chain connects TRBV30 to TRBJ2-3, with D uncertain. CDR3 length: 14 amino acids. Trimming removed 1 base at V and 7 bases at J, with 15 bases between. Germline CDR1 and CDR2: GTSNPN and SVGIG (reference sequence). CDR3 sequence reads: CAWSGRLGWYTQYF. DNA for the CDR3: TGTGCCTGGAGTGGCCGGCTAGGTTGGTATACGCAGTATTTT.

The DNA for the CDR3 is TGTGCCAGCGGACAGGGGAACGAGCAGTACTTC. Its protein product is CASGQGNEQYF. The V call is TRBV9, the J call TRBJ2-7; 9 bases are a match to TRBD1. Germline V CDR1 and CDR2: SGDLS, YYNGEE. Trimming at V came to 7 bases and at J to 5 bases, leaving 1 base not matched to a gene. The CDR3 spans 11 residues.

The rearrangement joins TRBV27 to TRBJ2-5; 8 bases are a match to TRBD2. The J call may not be correct, given that the DNA end is closer to TRBJ2-7. Looked up from germline, CDR1 is MNHEY and CDR2 is SMNVEV (reference sequence). This CDR3 region has 14 residues. CDR3 sequence: CASTPGLDSHEQYF. The CDR3 DNA reads TGTGCCAGCACCCCGGGACTAGATTCCCACGAGCAGTACTTC.

V usage is TRBV2 and J usage is TRBJ1-2; D remains unclear. The CDR3 totals 11 residues. CDR1 is SNHLY and CDR2 is FYNNEI in the germline V gene. V was trimmed by 6 bases and J by 4 bases, leaving 6 bases between them. The CDR3 DNA reads as TGTGCCAGCAGCAACGGCTATGGCTACACCTTC. Translated, it gives CASSNGYGYTF. Complete variable domain (other parts from reference TRBV2 and TRBJ1-2): EPEVTQTPSHQVTQMGQEVILRCVPISNHLYFYWYRQILGQKVEFLVSFYNNEISEKSEIFDDQFSVERPDGSNFTLKIRSTKLEDSAMYFCASSNGYGYTFGSGTRLTVV.